This is a list of T cell receptor beta chains from one sample in a study of identical twins. One entry per CDR3 protein results from TCRdb running MiXCR on the 5' RACE reads. The profile covers around 280,000 distinct CDR3 sequences, with about 8.1% appearing a single time and 2.1% taken by the ten largest. Another study also made use of these data, one on yellow fever vaccine responses in identical twins.

Source material: memory (CD45RO+) T cells sorted from blood. Every receptor here comes from a woman between 18 and 29 years old in good health. Each CDR3 is given with its conserved first and last residue. Fields, in order: D gene, V gene, clone size, J gene, CDR3 protein. The D gene is left open where the match is weak. Size tells how often a clone was seen (once, few, many) or the class of an expanded clone, and some rows leave it out.

TRBD2	TRBV5-1	few	TRBJ2-2	CASSVTSTNTGELFF
TRBD1	TRBV27	few	TRBJ1-4	CASSRTGGSLANEKLFF
-	TRBV7-9	few	TRBJ1-2	CASSSQGDVSYGYTF
-	TRBV12-3/TRBV12-4	many	TRBJ2-2	CASSSVNTGELFF
TRBD2	TRBV11-2	-	TRBJ2-5	CASRGEGTQYF
-	TRBV18	few	TRBJ2-5	CASSPQQETQYF
-	TRBV27	many	TRBJ1-6	CASSLNTGNSPLHF
-	TRBV20-1	-	TRBJ2-5	CSARGGNGKTQYF
TRBD2	TRBV20-1	many	TRBJ2-7	CSAGGPSGPSYEQYF
TRBD2	TRBV5-6	-	TRBJ2-3	CASSSPLGLAGGTDTQYF